These 14 T cell receptor beta chains share one sample of origin, sequenced in a study of blood T cell repertoires in COVID-19 (dated by TCRdb to the early 2020s). Library prep was done by the immunoSEQ multiplex PCR assay. The clones in this table, taken by TCRdb from immuneACCESS, are in-frame only. Not every clone is retained; where verified, under half of the shortfall comes from an unresolved V gene, and the cause of the rest is unknown. The sample includes some 96,000 clones, with roughly 80% observed a single time. Of the sample, over 9.5% falls within the top ten clones. Sequencing was done on a sample of peripheral blood. The receptor set was obtained from a human donor in a cohort sampled during active COVID-19.

The rearrangement uses TRBV19 and TRBJ1-4, with D tentatively TRBD1 (6 bases). The ends were cut back, 5 bases at V and 7 bases at J, with 17 bases in the middle. From germline, CDR1 is LNHDA and CDR2 SQIVND (reference sequence). This CDR3 has 15 residues. CDR3 bases: TGTGCCAGTAGTGACCGGGGGGCTACAGGTGAAAAACTGTTTTTT. It is translated as CASSDRGATGEKLFF.

For the CDR3, the DNA is TGTGCCAGCAGCCAAAGGACAGGGCTGGATGAAAAACTGTTTTTT. Translation gives CASSQRTGLDEKLFF. The chain is built from TRBV7-6 and TRBJ1-4; 8 bases match TRBD1. Per the germline V gene, CDR1 is SGHVS and CDR2 is FNYEAQ. This CDR3 spans 15 amino acids. The trim removed 5 bases at V and 6 bases at J, leaving 8 bases unmatched.

The gene calls are TRBV7-9 and TRBJ1-6; D is ambiguous. CDR1 SEHNR and CDR2 FQNEAQ come from the germline V gene (reference sequence). The CDR3 is 16 residues long. V shed 5 bases and J shed 8 bases, with 19 bases lying between them. CDR3 protein: CASSLSFPGNDSPLHF. CDR3 bases: TGTGCCAGCAGCCTCTCCTTTCCGGGGAATGATTCACCCCTCCACTTT.

V is TRBV29-1 and J is TRBJ2-7; 8 nucleotides align to TRBD1. Germline V gene sequence: CDR1 SQVTM, CDR2 ANQGSEA. The CDR3 is 14 residues long. V lost 4 bases, J lost 3 bases, and 8 bases stayed unmatched. CDR3 nucleotide sequence: TGCAGCGTTGGTGATCGGGACAGGCGCTACGAGCAGTACTTC. This gives the protein CSVGDRDRRYEQYF.

In this sample, this clone turned up once. V is TRBV5-1 and J is TRBJ1-2; 7 nucleotides line up with TRBD1. The CDR3 is made up of 16 amino acids. With V trimmed by 4 bases and J by 3 bases, 12 bases remained unmatched. Germline V gene sequence: CDR1 SGHRS, CDR2 YFSETQ. The CDR3 DNA follows: TGCGCCAGCAGCCCCCATGGGGGACAGAACTACTATGGCTACACCTTC. This translates into CASSPHGGQNYYGYTF.

The J gene is TRBJ1-1, the V gene TRBV3-1 (or the pseudogene TRBV3-2), with D possibly TRBD1 on 5 matching bases. The CDR3 spans 15 residues. CDR1 and CDR2 (germline): LGHDT, YNNKEL (reference sequence). The V end was cut by 4 bases, the J end by 10 bases, with 22 bases between. CDR3 coding DNA: TGTGCCAGCAGCCTACCCGGGACGGCGGCGCGGGGAGCTTTCTTT. This codes for CASSLPGTAARGAFF.

The chain joins TRBV11-3 to TRBJ2-1; D may be TRBD1 (7 bases). V was clipped by 5 bases and J by 3 bases, with 17 bases between them. The germline CDR1 and CDR2 sequences are SGHNT and YENEEA. The CDR3 is 16 amino acids. CDR3 coding DNA: TGTGCCAGCAGCCTAACCAGGGGGGTGTTCTACAATGAGCAGTTCTTC. Translation gives CASSLTRGVFYNEQFF.

The chain joins TRBV6-5 to TRBJ2-5; TRBD1 matches at 9 bases. The CDR3 totals 13 residues. V trimming: 6 bases; J trimming: 5 bases; junction bases outside the gene matches: 4. CDR1 and CDR2 from the germline V gene are MNHEY and SVGAGI. As DNA, the CDR3 is TGTGCCAGCAGAACAGGGGGCCGGGAGACCCAGTACTTC. Its translation: CASRTGGRETQYF.

The rearrangement links TRBV19 to TRBJ2-1; 11 nucleotides agree with TRBD2. The trim removed 6 bases at V and 4 bases at J, leaving 5 bases unmatched. The germline gives CDR1 LNHDA, CDR2 SQIVND (reference sequence). This CDR3 has 15 residues. The CDR3 sequence is CASRLLAGGYNEQFF. CDR3 sequence (DNA): TGTGCCAGTAGACTTCTAGCGGGGGGATACAATGAGCAGTTCTTC.

This clone was recorded once. This chain links TRBV6-5 with TRBJ2-7; 9 bases fit TRBD2. The V segment lost 7 bases and the J segment 3 bases; nucleotides outside the gene matches: 4. The CDR3 contains 13 residues. Germline values: CDR1 MNHEY, CDR2 SVGAGI. The DNA of the CDR3 is TGTGCCAGCACCGCGGGAGGGGTCTACGAGCAGTACTTC. It encodes CASTAGGVYEQYF.

The chain has TRBV5-1 and TRBJ1-2; D gene unclear. The CDR3 has 13 amino acids. Germline V CDR1 and CDR2: SGHRS, YFSETQ. The ends were cut back, 4 bases at V and 8 bases at J, with 15 bases in the middle. The CDR3 DNA is TGCGCCAGCAGCCTCGGGGTCCAGGAGGGCTACACCTTC. Its protein is CASSLGVQEGYTF.

The chain is built from TRBV18 and TRBJ1-1; D perhaps matches TRBD1 (6 bases). CDR3 size: 16 residues. V gave up 3 bases and J gave up 1 base, with 15 bases separating them. Per germline, CDR1 KGHSH and CDR2 LQKENI. For the CDR3, the DNA is TGTGCCAGCTCACCGACGGGACAAGGCGGGAACACTGAAGCTTTCTTT. Protein product: CASSPTGQGGNTEAFF.

The chain recombines TRBV4-2 with TRBJ2-1, with 13 nucleotides matching TRBD2. CDR1 and CDR2 from the germline V gene are LGHNA and YNFKEQ. Unmatched junction bases numbered 8, after V lost 3 bases and J lost 6 bases. The CDR3 is 17 residues long. This CDR3 reads CASSHPSLAGGPNEQFF. The DNA of the CDR3 is TGTGCCAGCAGCCACCCATCACTAGCGGGGGGGCCCAATGAGCAGTTCTTC.

V gene TRBV6-2 or TRBV6-3 combines with J gene TRBJ2-3; 7 positions match TRBD2. This CDR3 comprises 14 residues. V shed 4 bases, J shed 3 bases, and the junction held 4 bases outside the gene matches. Germline V gives CDR1 MNHEY, CDR2 SVGEGT. The CDR3 coding sequence is TGTGCCAGCAGTTTCGGACTAGAGACAGATACGCAGTATTTT. This sequence encodes CASSFGLETDTQYF.